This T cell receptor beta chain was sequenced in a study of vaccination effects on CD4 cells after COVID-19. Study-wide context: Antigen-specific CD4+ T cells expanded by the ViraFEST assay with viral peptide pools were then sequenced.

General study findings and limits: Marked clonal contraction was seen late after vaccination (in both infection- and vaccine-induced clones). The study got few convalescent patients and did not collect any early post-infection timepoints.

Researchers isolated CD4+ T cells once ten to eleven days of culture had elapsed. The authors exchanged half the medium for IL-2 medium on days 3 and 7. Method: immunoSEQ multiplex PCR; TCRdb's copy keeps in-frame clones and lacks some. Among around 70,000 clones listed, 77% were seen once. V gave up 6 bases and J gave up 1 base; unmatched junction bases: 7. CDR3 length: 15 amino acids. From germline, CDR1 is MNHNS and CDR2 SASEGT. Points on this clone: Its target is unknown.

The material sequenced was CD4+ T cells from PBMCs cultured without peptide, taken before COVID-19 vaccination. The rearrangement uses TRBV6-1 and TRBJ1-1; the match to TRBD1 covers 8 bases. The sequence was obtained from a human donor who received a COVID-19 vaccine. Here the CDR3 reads CASSRDRRANTEAFF. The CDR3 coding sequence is TGTGCCAGCAGCCGGGACAGGCGGGCGAACACTGAAGCTTTCTTT.